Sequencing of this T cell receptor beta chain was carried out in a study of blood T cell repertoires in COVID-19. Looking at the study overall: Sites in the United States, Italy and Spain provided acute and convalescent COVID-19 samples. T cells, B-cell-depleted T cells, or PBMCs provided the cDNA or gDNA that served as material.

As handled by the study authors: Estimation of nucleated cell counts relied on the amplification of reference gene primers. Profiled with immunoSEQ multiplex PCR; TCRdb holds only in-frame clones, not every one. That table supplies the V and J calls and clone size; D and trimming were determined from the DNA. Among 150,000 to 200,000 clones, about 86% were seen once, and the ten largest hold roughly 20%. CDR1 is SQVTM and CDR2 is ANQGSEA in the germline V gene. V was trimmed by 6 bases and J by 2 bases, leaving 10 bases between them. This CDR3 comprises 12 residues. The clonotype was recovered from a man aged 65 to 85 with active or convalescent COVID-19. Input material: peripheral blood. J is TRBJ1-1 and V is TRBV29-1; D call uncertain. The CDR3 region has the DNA TGCAGCGTGACAAACACAAACACTGAAGCTTTCTTT. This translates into CSVTNTNTEAFF. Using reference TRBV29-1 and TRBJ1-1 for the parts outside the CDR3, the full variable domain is SAVISQKPSRDICQRGTSLTIQCQVDSQVTMMFWYRQQPGQSLTLIATANQGSEATYESGFVIDKFPISRPNLTFSTLTVSNMSPEDSSIYLCSVTNTNTEAFFGQGTRLTVV.